This T cell receptor beta chain was obtained from a study of cytomegalovirus exposure and HLA in healthy donors (dated by TCRdb to about 2017). At the level of the whole study: In an earlier analysis of 550 to 750 of the donors, approximately 260 Gb of sequence data and 117 million unique TCR beta sequences from about 180 million T cells were reported. All discovery cohort repertoires had been generated on a single sequencing platform. Of the 350 to 400 genotyped donors, over 70% fell in the genetic ancestry cluster associated with self-reported Caucasian donors. Typing coverage differed by locus: A, B, C, DRB1 and DQB1 were typed in about 629-630 donors, DQA1 in about 550, DPA1 in some 570, and DPB1 in roughly 470. Genome-wide SNP genotypes for about 65% of the roughly 670 donors were used in a later genetic analysis, which treated that subset as a discovery cohort. Among 300 to 500 genotyped donors of the cohort, an average of approximately 220,000 unique TCR beta nucleotide sequences was sequenced per donor, of which roughly 18% were non-productive. The study aimed to test whether signatures of past pathogen exposure could be identified by cataloging public T cell receptors. Besides the first cohort of around 700 subjects, a separate validation cohort made up of about 120 different subjects was used. Four or five DR-DQ haplotypes were treated as single units for association and clustering because of strong linkage in the cohort. To predict cytomegalovirus infection status, the study brought together high-throughput TCR immunosequencing, statistical association of individual TCRs with disease status, and machine learning. Around 300 gigabases of sequencing data and 80 million or so unique TCR sequences were included in an early release covering about 620 HLA-typed donors. HLA typing covered class I and class II loci at four-digit resolution. The study used immunosequencing to profile the T cell repertoires of approximately 640 subjects and linked those repertoires to cytomegalovirus serostatus. Rather than drawing on any new phenotypic data, the later analysis identified candidate immune exposures from TCR beta sequences and the way those sequences occurred across donors. An earlier analysis of around 580 of the donors used high-throughput TCR beta sequencing to judge whether each TCR beta V gene segment behaved as functional or pseudogenic. To study patterns of TCR occurrence, a later analysis re-analyzed previously published TCR beta repertoires from 600 to 750 donors and added high-resolution HLA genotyping. Alongside the repertoire data, information on donor age, sex, ethnicity and CMV serostatus was compiled. Broad study findings and their caveats: Specific HLA alleles were associated with roughly 17,000 TCR beta sequences at a false discovery rate of 0.05 in a later analysis. According to a later analysis, parvovirus B19, influenza, CMV and Epstein-Barr virus appeared linked to several top co-occurrence clusters. The authors suggested that the approach could potentially be generalized to other disease states and immunological phenotypes. In an earlier analysis of several hundred of the donors, most TCR beta V segments were observed in productive rearrangements about 90% or about 30% of the time, broadly matching IMGT annotations. The cohort was sequenced for TCR beta chains only, and without alpha or paired-chain data the features that could be detected were limited. A cluster of highly shared sequence variants was judged likely to be a technical artifact of the sequencing pipeline. V-gene and J-gene trimming of TCR beta chains was associated with a missense DCLRE1C variant in a later genetic analysis, and the association was replicated in an independent cohort. Three of the identified cytomegalovirus-associated TCR beta chains were confirmed in vitro to be specific for cytomegalovirus antigens. According to a later analysis, most CMV-associated TCR beta chains appeared to be HLA-restricted, and the HLA associations seemed to be driven largely by CMV exposure. Because counts were too low, some 16 rarely observed V segments, including chromosome 9 orphons, were excluded from the earlier analysis of several hundred of the donors. Linkage disequilibrium might explain the correlated functional status among segregating V segments, but an unknown experimental factor could not be ruled out. A later analysis found that TCR association rates varied across HLA loci, with DRB1 alleles showing the most associated TCRs and HLA-C alleles the fewest. The study gave a list of 150 to 200 TCR beta chains associated with cytomegalovirus. Cytomegalovirus status was reported to be diagnosed by the classifier with high specificity and sensitivity in both the original and validation cohorts. Compared with the roughly 600-donor mean, donors in an Asian-associated ancestry cluster had fewer N-insertions in productive TCRs, according to a later genetic analysis. Across donors, most TCR sequences were observed very rarely, whereas some public TCRs were present in many individuals. The presence/absence analyses assumed that sequencing depth was roughly uniform across donors, and that assumption may not be true. Immune exposure information for the cohort was limited to CMV serostatus. When HLA alleles, especially DR and DQ, strongly co-occurred, TCR associations were difficult to assign to individual alleles. In a later analysis, HLA-associated TCR beta chains were found to be more clonally expanded and to have lower generation probabilities than equally common non-associated chains. Because HLA typing was missing for some donors at each locus, association tests included only the typed subset. Some IMGT-functional V segments, including TRBV6-2 and TRBV6-3, could not be distinguished by the 87-base-pair reads and were therefore excluded. A further reported finding was that TCR beta sequences accurately predicted the HLA-A and HLA-B alleles for most subjects in the first cohort.

The library was prepared using the immunoSEQ multiplex PCR assay. The multiplex PCR relied on a mix of 60 forward primers for TCR Vbeta segments and 13 reverse primers for TCR Jbeta segments. The CDR3 region of rearranged TCR beta genes was amplified from genomic DNA by a multiplex PCR assay. The amplified TCR beta libraries were sequenced on the Illumina HiSeq System as 87-base-pair reads. The source study handled its data this way. A later analysis counted about 80 million unique TCR beta chains across the 640 or so repertoires, and 10 million to 12 million of these chains were shared by at least two donors. Raw reads were error-corrected and collapsed into unique sequences with a nearest-neighbor algorithm that merged closely related sequences to remove PCR and sequencing errors. CDR3 sequences were aligned to IMGT reference sequences to assign V, D and J gene segments. For a sequence to be retained, at least a six-nucleotide match to both a V gene segment and a J gene segment was required. Rearrangements were called productive when the CDR3 lacked stop codons and stayed in frame with V and J; all others were non-productive. CDR3 was defined by IMGT convention, running from the second conserved V-encoded cysteine to the conserved J-encoded phenylalanine. The earlier analysis of about 620 of the donors excluded sequences that lacked an unambiguous match to a single V gene segment. In an earlier analysis of 587 of the donors, V segments were called functional above 56.7% productive rearrangements and were called segregating when the between-donor standard deviation exceeded 5%. A statistical classification framework was built for diagnosing cytomegalovirus status from the catalog of TCR beta chain sequences. A later analysis assigned V and J genes by comparing TCR nucleotide sequences with IMGT/GENE-DB human TR gene sequences. In a later analysis, CDR3 sequences and most-parsimonious VDJ recombination scenarios were assigned using the TCRdist pipeline. In a later analysis, each TCR beta chain was defined by its CDR3 amino acid sequence together with its V-gene family, and reads without a unique V-gene family were excluded. As a way to deal with suspected cross-contamination and a sequencing artifact, a later analysis dropped more than 500 nucleotide sequences that were highly shared and had low generation probability. For each public chain, a later analysis derived a clonal expansion index from normalized ranks of inferred template counts within each repertoire. In a later analysis, generation probabilities were computed using a VDJ recombination model fitted to out-of-frame rearrangements, and the results were checked against IGoR. Hypergeometric tests were used in a later analysis to score TCR-TCR, TCR-HLA and TCR-CMV co-occurrence, with a repertoire-size bias correction applied to the TCR pairs. To estimate false discovery rates, a later analysis permuted the HLA or CMV assignments 20 times. In a later analysis, co-occurring TCRs were grouped with DBSCAN, and TCRdist sequence similarity was added when clustering was performed within HLA-allele-positive subsets. Co-occurrence clustering excluded repertoires with fewer than 30,000 or more than 120,000 public chains, plus five with anomalous nucleotide sharing. The immuneACCESS repertoire file appears here via TCRdb, limited to in-frame rearrangements. These files lack a portion of the clones; in checked studies, under half of the deficit traces to unresolved V genes, and the cause of the others is not known. That table supplies the V and J calls and clone size; D and trimming were determined from the DNA. The sample table lists roughly 98,000 clones, roughly 74% of them with a count of one. The ten top clones hold less than 15% of the sample.

The cohort was made up of several hundred healthy bone marrow donors. At the time of sampling, all cohort members were nominally healthy, though unrecorded immune exposures were likely present. The donor tested CMV seropositive, placing the donor among the 250 to 350 seropositive members of the cohort. A peripheral blood sample was provided by each donor, and peripheral blood mononuclear cells were used for TCR beta sequencing. Genomic DNA was extracted from the blood cell samples with the Qiagen DNeasy Blood Extraction Kit. Details on this clone: This clone's antigen is unknown. No base quality information exists; no much larger clone differs at one position.

Via the germline V gene, CDR1 is MGHRA and CDR2 YSYEKL. Trimming takes 1 base from V and 10 bases from J, and the germline ends sit 11 bases apart. The CDR3 holds 13 amino acids from the cysteine to the phenylalanine. Kept here is only the CDR3 DNA, which spans 39 bases and is read in frame from base 1. The rearranged segments are TRBV4-1 and TRBJ1-5, and possibly TRBD1, on 5 matching bases. Sequenced: PBMCs. The receptor's source is a woman between 65 and 79 years old in good health and CMV-seropositive. The DNA is as follows: TGCGCCAGCAGCCAAGGGGGCAGGTATCCCCAGCATTTT. Translation gives CASSQGGRYPQHF.